This T cell receptor beta chain stems from a study of cytomegalovirus exposure and HLA in healthy donors. The germline CDR1 and CDR2 sequences are SNHLY and FYNNEI. The CDR3 is made up of 14 amino acids. V was pared by 7 bases and J by 7 bases, with 7 bases of the junction left unmatched. Use of 60 Vbeta and 13 Jbeta primers characterized the PCR. Here immunoSEQ multiplex PCR was the method, and the copy in TCRdb shows in-frame clones only, minus some. The sample lists about 98,000 clones, around 68% seen once, with over 1% in the top ten. The sequencing input was PBMCs. The chain employs TRBV2 and TRBJ2-2; 9 positions agree with TRBD2. The source is a female donor in good health and CMV-seronegative. The CDR3 region is CASITSGRYGELFF. The DNA for the CDR3 is TGTGCCAGCATCACTAGCGGGCGATACGGGGAGCTGTTTTTT. Complete variable domain (other parts from reference TRBV2 and TRBJ2-2): EPEVTQTPSHQVTQMGQEVILRCVPISNHLYFYWYRQILGQKVEFLVSFYNNEISEKSEIFDDQFSVERPDGSNFTLKIRSTKLEDSAMYFCASITSGRYGELFFGEGSRLTVL.